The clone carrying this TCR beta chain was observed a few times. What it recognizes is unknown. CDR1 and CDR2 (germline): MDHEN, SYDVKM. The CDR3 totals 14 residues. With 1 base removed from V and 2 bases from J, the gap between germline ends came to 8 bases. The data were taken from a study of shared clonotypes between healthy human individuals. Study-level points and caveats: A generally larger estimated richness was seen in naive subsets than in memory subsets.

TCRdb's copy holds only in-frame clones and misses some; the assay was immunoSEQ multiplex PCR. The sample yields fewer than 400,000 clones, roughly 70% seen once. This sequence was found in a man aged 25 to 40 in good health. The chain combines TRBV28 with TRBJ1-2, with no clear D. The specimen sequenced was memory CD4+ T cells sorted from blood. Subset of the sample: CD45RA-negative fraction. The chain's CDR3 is CASSLSPPNYGYTF. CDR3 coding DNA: TGTGCCAGCAGTTTATCCCCACCCAACTATGGCTACACCTTC.